This T cell receptor beta chain was sequenced during a study of T cell changes during pregnancy in multiple sclerosis. V trimming: 8 bases; J trimming: 5 bases; junction bases outside the gene matches: 14. This CDR3 is 16 amino acids long. CDR1 and CDR2 from the germline V gene are MGHDK and SYGVNS. Only in-frame clones appear in the TCRdb table, and some are missing; sequencing was by immunoSEQ multiplex PCR. The sample carries about 76,000 clones, approximately 92% recorded once. The sequence was obtained from a female donor in good health, enrolled as a control in a pregnancy study. The material was peripheral blood, obtained after pregnancy. This chain joins TRBV25-1 and TRBJ1-4; 7 nucleotides match TRBD1. The CDR3 DNA reads as TGTGCCAGCGCTGCTGGACCGGGACAGACCAATGAAAAACTGTTTTTT. Amino acids: CASAAGPGQTNEKLFF. The full variable domain, with the rest looked up from reference TRBV25-1 and TRBJ1-4, is EADIYQTPRYLVIGTGKKITLECSQTMGHDKMYWYQQDPGMELHLIHYSYGVNSTEKGDLSSESTVSRIRTEHFPLTLESARPSHTSQYLCASAAGPGQTNEKLFFGSGTQLSVL.